The next 15 T cell receptor beta chains were all read from a single sample in a study of T cell repertoires in cytomegalovirus infection. MiXCR, applied by TCRdb to the reads, yields one record per CDR3 protein. The sample comprises 680,000 or so distinct CDR3 sequences, 35% to 45% of which are singletons, and under 3% rests with the top ten. Sequencing used PBMCs. These receptors all stem from a human donor in good health (CMV status not recorded). Some clones in this sample may be carry-over from other donors' samples.

Concerning this clonotype: This may come from a read error, since a much larger clone is one base off. The chain has TRBV7-9 and TRBJ2-1; 7 bases align to TRBD1. Germline-derived CDR1 and CDR2 are SEHNR and FQNEAQ (reference sequence). The CDR3 has 16 residues. V lost 1 base and J lost 8; bases outside the gene matches: 11. This CDR3 is CASSLVGLNRGYEQFF. The CDR3 coding sequence is TGTGCCAGCAGCTTAGTCGGGCTAAACAGGGGTTATGAGCAGTTCTTC.

In its sample, this clonotype was seen a few times. This chain uses TRBV11-2 with TRBJ2-5; TRBD2 aligns across 7 bases. V lost 2 bases to trimming and J lost 4 bases; unmatched junction nucleotides: 7. This CDR3 is 15 amino acids long. Germline lookup yields CDR1 SGHAT and CDR2 FQNNGV. The CDR3 loop reads CASSLSGGSTETQYF. CDR3 bases: TGTGCCAGCAGCTTATCGGGGGGATCCACAGAGACCCAGTACTTC. Based on the CDR3 plus reference TRBV11-2 and TRBJ2-5, the full variable domain is EAGVAQSPRYKIIEKRQSVAFWCNPISGHATLYWYQQILGQGPKLLIQFQNNGVVDDSQLPKDRFSAERLKGVDSTLKIQPAKLEDSAVYLCASSLSGGSTETQYFGPGTRLLVL.

This chain joins TRBV7-2 and TRBJ1-3, with D possibly being TRBD1 (5 bases). The CDR3 spans 14 residues. CDR1 is SGHTA and CDR2 is FQGNSA in the germline V gene. V was clipped by 5 bases and J by 4 bases, with 12 bases between them. CDR3 residues: CASSLRGFGNTIYF. Here the CDR3 DNA reads TGTGCCAGCAGCCTCCGGGGGTTCGGAAACACCATATATTTT.

As for this clonotype: The junction and the germline gene differ at one end; a read error may be behind it. The chain employs TRBV27 and TRBJ1-2, with a possible D match to TRBD1 (5 bases). This CDR3 spans 15 amino acids. Germline CDR1 reads MNHEY; CDR2 reads SMNVEV (reference sequence). This chain's CDR3 is CASSEAGRSAYGDTF. CDR3 bases: TGTGCCAGCAGTGAGGCAGGGCGGTCGGCCTATGGCGACACCTTC.

The chain uses TRBV5-4 and TRBJ2-7; 7 bases map to TRBD2. The CDR3 has 14 residues. The germline CDR1 and CDR2 sequences are SGHNT and YYREEE (reference sequence). J gave up 2 bases and V 5 bases, and 7 bases lay outside the gene matches. CDR3 coding DNA: TGTGCCAGCAGTACCGGGAGGAGGCCCTACGAGCAGTACTTC. As protein: CASSTGRRPYEQYF. The full variable domain, with the rest looked up from reference TRBV5-4 and TRBJ2-7, is ETGVTQSPTHLIKTRGQQVTLRCSSQSGHNTVSWYQQALGQGPQFIFQYYREEENGRGNFPPRFSGLQFPNYSSELNVNALELDDSALYLCASSTGRRPYEQYFGPGTRLTVT.

V usage is TRBV28 and J usage is TRBJ2-7, with unresolved D. The CDR3 is 16 amino acids. Germline CDR1 and CDR2: MDHEN and SYDVKM. V shed 1 base and J shed 7 bases, with 20 bases lying between them. The CDR3 loop is CASSLLLGQPQWEQYF. Here the CDR3 DNA reads TGTGCCAGCAGTTTATTGCTGGGCCAGCCGCAATGGGAGCAGTACTTC.

This clonotype was found a few times. The V call is TRBV4-2, the J call TRBJ1-1; 7 positions agree with TRBD1. The V gene's germline CDR1 is LGHNA and CDR2 YNFKEQ. The length of the CDR3 is 14 residues. V shed 3 bases and J 5 bases; nucleotides not matched to a gene: 6. The CDR3 sequence is CASSHNTGVTEAFF. CDR3 nucleotide sequence: TGTGCCAGCAGCCACAATACAGGGGTTACTGAAGCTTTCTTT.

The chain carries TRBV28 and TRBJ2-5; D is possibly TRBD2 (5 bases). The V and J ends lost 3 bases and 2 bases respectively, with 10 bases between them. Germline-derived CDR1 and CDR2 are MDHEN and SYDVKM. This CDR3 spans 14 amino acids. CDR3 amino acids: CASSFSRRQETQYF. In DNA, the CDR3 is TGTGCCAGCAGTTTTTCGAGGAGGCAAGAGACCCAGTACTTC.

This clonotype was found a few times. The chain joins TRBV11-2 to TRBJ2-1, with D hard to call. V was cut by 0 bases and J by 10 bases, with 13 bases left in between. Per germline, CDR1 SGHAT and CDR2 FQNNGV. The CDR3 consists of 14 residues. The CDR3 reads CASSLDTGSREQFF. CDR3 nucleotides: TGTGCCAGCAGCTTAGATACGGGTTCACGCGAGCAGTTCTTC.

This chain connects TRBV9 to TRBJ2-5; TRBD2 matches 9 bases. This CDR3 comprises 17 residues. CDR1 and CDR2 from the germline V gene are SGDLS and YYNGEE. V trimming: 0 bases; J trimming: 1 base; junction bases outside the gene matches: 7. The CDR3 bases are TGTGCCAGCAGCGTAGCTCCCAGCGGGGGGCCCCAAGAGACCCAGTACTTC. Its translation is CASSVAPSGGPQETQYF.

Only a few counts were recorded for this clonotype. The chain combines TRBV11-2 with TRBJ2-4, with TRBD2 matching over 16 bases. The V and J ends lost 3 bases and 5 bases, in that order; junction bases with no gene match: 7. This CDR3 is 18 amino acids long. CDR1 and CDR2 (germline): SGHAT, FQNNGV. This CDR3 reads CASSFRGTSGRAENIQYF. CDR3 DNA sequence: TGTGCCAGCAGCTTTCGCGGGACTAGCGGGAGGGCCGAAAACATTCAGTACTTC.

This clonotype was detected a few times. The chain links TRBV7-6 to TRBJ1-4; perhaps TRBD1 as D (5 bases). This CDR3 is 18 amino acids long. In germline, CDR1 is SGHVS, CDR2 FNYEAQ. Trimming pared 5 bases from V and 0 bases from J, leaving 19 bases between. CDR3 nucleotide sequence: TGTGCCAGCAGCATCTTACAGGATCGGAGGGCAACTAATGAAAAACTGTTTTTT. Translated: CASSILQDRRATNEKLFF.

Only a few counts were recorded for this clonotype. The CDR3 loop reads CASSQAPGLAGGPLYEQYF. The CDR3 bases are TGTGCCAGCAGCCAAGCCCCCGGACTAGCGGGAGGGCCCCTCTACGAGCAGTACTTC. The chain uses TRBV12-3 or TRBV12-4 and TRBJ2-7, with 15 nucleotides matching TRBD2. The J segment lost 3 bases and the V segment lost 6 bases, leaving 15 bases of the junction unmatched. CDR3 length equals 19 residues.

On this clonotype itself: The CDR3 does not close with the conserved phenylalanine or tryptophan, likely indicating a read error. Because the CDR3's place on the DNA is in doubt, the DNA is left out and the CDR3 is given as listed by TCRdb. The chain couples TRBV7-2 to TRBJ2-1; no check of the table's D call, TRBD2, against the DNA was made. Inclusive of both ends, the CDR3 amounts to 16 amino acids. Germline CDR1 and CDR2: SGHTA and FQGNSA. The CDR3 loop is CASSFLAGGLYNEQLL.

This clonotype was counted many times. The chain employs TRBV7-6 and TRBJ1-1; D not certain. Trimming stripped 1 base from V and 0 bases from J, with 6 bases between. The CDR3 is 14 amino acids. Germline V gene sequence: CDR1 SGHVS, CDR2 FNYEAQ. The CDR3 bases are TGTGCCAGCAGCTTAGGGATCATGAACACTGAAGCTTTCTTT. Protein product: CASSLGIMNTEAFF.